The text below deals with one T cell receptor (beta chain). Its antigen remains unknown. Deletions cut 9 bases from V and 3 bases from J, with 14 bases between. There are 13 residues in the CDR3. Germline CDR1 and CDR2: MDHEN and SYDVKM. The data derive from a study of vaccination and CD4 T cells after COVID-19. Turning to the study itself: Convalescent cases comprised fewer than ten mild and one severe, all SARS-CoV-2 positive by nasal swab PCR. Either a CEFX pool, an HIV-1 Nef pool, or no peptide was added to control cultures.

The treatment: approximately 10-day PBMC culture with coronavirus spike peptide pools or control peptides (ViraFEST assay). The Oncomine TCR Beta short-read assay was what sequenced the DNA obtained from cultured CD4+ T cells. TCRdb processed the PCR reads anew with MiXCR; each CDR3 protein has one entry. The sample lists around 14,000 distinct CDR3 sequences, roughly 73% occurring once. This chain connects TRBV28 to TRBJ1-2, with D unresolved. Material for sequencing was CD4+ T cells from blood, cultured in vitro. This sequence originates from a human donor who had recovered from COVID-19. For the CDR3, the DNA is TGTGCCAGTCGTCGGGGTAGTGACTATGGCTACACCTTC. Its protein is CASRRGSDYGYTF.